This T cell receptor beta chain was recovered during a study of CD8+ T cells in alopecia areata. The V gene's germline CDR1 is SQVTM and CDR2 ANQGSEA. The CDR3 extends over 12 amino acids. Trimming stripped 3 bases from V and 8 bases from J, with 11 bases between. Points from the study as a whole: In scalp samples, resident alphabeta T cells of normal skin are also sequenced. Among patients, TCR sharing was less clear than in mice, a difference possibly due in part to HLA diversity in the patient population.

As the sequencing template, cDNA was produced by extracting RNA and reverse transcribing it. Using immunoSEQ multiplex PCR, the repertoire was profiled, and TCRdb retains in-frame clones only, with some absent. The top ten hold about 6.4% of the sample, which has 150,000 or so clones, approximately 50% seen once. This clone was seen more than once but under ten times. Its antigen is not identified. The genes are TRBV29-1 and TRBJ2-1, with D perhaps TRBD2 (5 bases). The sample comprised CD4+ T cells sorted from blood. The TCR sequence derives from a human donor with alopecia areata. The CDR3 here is CSVDPGGDEQFF. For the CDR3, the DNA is TGCAGCGTTGACCCAGGAGGCGATGAGCAGTTCTTC.